Listed below are T cell receptor beta chains from one sample, sequenced in a study of metastatic and nonmetastatic thyroid tumors. TCRdb used MiXCR to call clones anew from the PCR reads. The sample holds 10,000 to 15,000 clones, 26% seen once. Input material: tumor tissue. These receptor sequences come from a female donor with papillary thyroid cancer or a benign thyroid nodule (not recorded which). Some clones in this sample may be carry-over from other donors' samples. CDR3s include the opening cysteine and the closing phenylalanine or tryptophan. Each record gives: J gene, V gene, CDR3 length, clone size, D gene, CDR3 protein, CDR3 DNA. A D gene is named only where the DNA matches it firmly. Some rows have no size entry. The others give once, few or many, or a class for an expanded clone.

j_call: TRBJ2-7; v_call: TRBV20-1; cdr3_length: 13; clone_size: NA; d_call: TRBD1; cdr3_aa: CSASWDRGYEQYF; cdr3_nt: TGCAGTGCCTCCTGGGACAGGGGTTACGAGCAGTACTTC
j_call: TRBJ2-7; v_call: TRBV5-1; cdr3_length: 16; clone_size: NA; d_call: TRBD1; cdr3_aa: CASSFGATGGSYEQYF; cdr3_nt: TGCGCCAGCAGCTTTGGCGCTACAGGGGGCAGCTACGAGCAGTACTTC
j_call: TRBJ2-7; v_call: TRBV4-1; cdr3_length: 15; clone_size: NA; d_call: TRBD1; cdr3_aa: CASSQGQGVSNEQYF; cdr3_nt: TGCGCCAGCAGCCAAGGACAGGGTGTATCCAACGAGCAGTACTTC
j_call: TRBJ1-6; v_call: TRBV7-2; cdr3_length: 12; clone_size: medium-sized; d_call: NA; cdr3_aa: CASSSGQSPLHF; cdr3_nt: TGTGCCAGCAGCTCCGGACAGTCCCCCCTCCACTTT
j_call: TRBJ2-5; v_call: TRBV6-1; cdr3_length: 14; clone_size: few; d_call: TRBD1; cdr3_aa: CASSRGQNQETQYF; cdr3_nt: TGTGCCAGCAGTAGGGGACAGAACCAAGAGACCCAGTACTTC
j_call: TRBJ2-3; v_call: TRBV28; cdr3_length: 13; clone_size: few; d_call: NA; cdr3_aa: CASSLPSRDTQYF; cdr3_nt: TGTGCCAGCAGTTTACCTAGTAGGGATACGCAGTATTTT
j_call: TRBJ2-7; v_call: TRBV20-1; cdr3_length: 12; clone_size: few; d_call: NA; cdr3_aa: CSARNQFYEQYF; cdr3_nt: TGCAGTGCTAGAAACCAGTTCTACGAGCAGTACTTC
j_call: TRBJ1-3; v_call: TRBV20-1; cdr3_length: 14; clone_size: NA; d_call: TRBD1; cdr3_aa: CSARRQGSGNTIYF; cdr3_nt: TGCAGTGCTAGAAGACAGGGGTCTGGAAACACCATATATTTT
j_call: TRBJ2-7; v_call: TRBV28; cdr3_length: 12; clone_size: few; d_call: NA; cdr3_aa: CASGDGRYEQYF; cdr3_nt: TGTGCCAGCGGGGATGGGAGATACGAGCAGTACTTC
j_call: TRBJ2-1; v_call: TRBV3-1; cdr3_length: 16; clone_size: many; d_call: TRBD2; cdr3_aa: CASSQHGLAYYNEQFF; cdr3_nt: TGTGCCAGCAGCCAACACGGACTAGCTTACTACAATGAGCAGTTCTTC
j_call: TRBJ1-5; v_call: TRBV28; cdr3_length: 13; clone_size: few; d_call: NA; cdr3_aa: CATEGYSNQPQHF; cdr3_nt: TGTGCCACCGAAGGATATAGCAATCAGCCCCAGCATTTT
j_call: TRBJ2-7; v_call: TRBV30; cdr3_length: 12; clone_size: NA; d_call: TRBD1; cdr3_aa: CAWGTGGYEQYF; cdr3_nt: TGTGCCTGGGGAACAGGGGGCTACGAGCAGTACTTC
j_call: TRBJ2-7; v_call: TRBV9; cdr3_length: 13; clone_size: NA; d_call: NA; cdr3_aa: CASSTDGTYEQYF; cdr3_nt: TGTGCCAGCAGCACTGACGGCACCTACGAGCAGTACTTC
j_call: TRBJ2-5; v_call: TRBV10-3; cdr3_length: 14; clone_size: NA; d_call: NA; cdr3_aa: CAISPTVVEETQYF; cdr3_nt: TGTGCCATCAGCCCCACGGTTGTCGAGGAGACCCAGTACTTC
j_call: TRBJ1-5; v_call: TRBV11-1; cdr3_length: 16; clone_size: few; d_call: TRBD1; cdr3_aa: CASSLIQGGGNQPQHF; cdr3_nt: TGTGCCAGCAGCCTTATACAGGGGGGGGGCAATCAGCCCCAGCATTTT
j_call: TRBJ2-7; v_call: TRBV28; cdr3_length: 15; clone_size: medium-sized; d_call: TRBD2; cdr3_aa: CASSILAGEGYEQYF; cdr3_nt: TGTGCCAGCAGTATACTAGCGGGAGAGGGCTACGAGCAGTACTTC
j_call: TRBJ1-1; v_call: TRBV7-8; cdr3_length: 16; clone_size: NA; d_call: NA; cdr3_aa: CASSPPSRQKNTEAFF; cdr3_nt: TGTGCCAGCAGCCCCCCTTCCCGGCAAAAGAACACTGAAGCTTTCTTT
j_call: TRBJ2-7; v_call: TRBV6-1; cdr3_length: 10; clone_size: medium-sized; d_call: NA; cdr3_aa: CASVAHEQYF; cdr3_nt: TGTGCCAGCGTCGCCCACGAGCAGTACTTC
j_call: TRBJ1-1; v_call: TRBV29-1; cdr3_length: 15; clone_size: many; d_call: NA; cdr3_aa: CSVDLGGGRHTEAFF; cdr3_nt: TGCAGCGTTGATCTTGGCGGGGGGCGGCACACTGAAGCTTTCTTT
j_call: TRBJ2-2; v_call: TRBV6-2/TRBV6-3; cdr3_length: 19; clone_size: NA; d_call: NA; cdr3_aa: CASSYSIVEIRDGVGELFF; cdr3_nt: TGTGCCAGCAGTTACTCGATCGTTGAAATACGCGATGGAGTCGGGGAGCTGTTTTTT
j_call: TRBJ1-1; v_call: TRBV2; cdr3_length: 15; clone_size: medium-sized; d_call: NA; cdr3_aa: CASSELGAVGTEAFF; cdr3_nt: TGTGCCAGCAGTGAGTTGGGGGCGGTAGGCACTGAAGCTTTCTTT
j_call: TRBJ2-3; v_call: TRBV7-9; cdr3_length: 15; clone_size: many; d_call: NA; cdr3_aa: CASSLSAGGTDTQYF; cdr3_nt: TGTGCCAGCAGCTTAAGTGCAGGGGGCACAGATACGCAGTATTTT
j_call: TRBJ1-1; v_call: TRBV20-1; cdr3_length: 15; clone_size: many; d_call: TRBD1; cdr3_aa: CSARDLGQVNTEAFF; cdr3_nt: TGCAGTGCTAGAGATTTAGGACAGGTGAACACTGAAGCTTTCTTT
j_call: TRBJ2-5; v_call: TRBV20-1; cdr3_length: 14; clone_size: many; d_call: NA; cdr3_aa: CSARQGGYQETQYF; cdr3_nt: TGCAGTGCTCGCCAGGGGGGGTACCAAGAGACCCAGTACTTC
j_call: TRBJ1-2; v_call: TRBV28; cdr3_length: 12; clone_size: few; d_call: NA; cdr3_aa: CASSFGRDGYTF; cdr3_nt: TGTGCCAGCAGTTTTGGCAGGGATGGCTACACCTTC
j_call: TRBJ2-7; v_call: TRBV9; cdr3_length: 14; clone_size: NA; d_call: NA; cdr3_aa: CASSEGTLGYEQYF; cdr3_nt: TGTGCCAGCAGCGAGGGAACCCTAGGCTACGAGCAGTACTTC
j_call: TRBJ1-5; v_call: TRBV7-3; cdr3_length: 13; clone_size: many; d_call: NA; cdr3_aa: CASSLSAGQPQHF; cdr3_nt: TGTGCCAGCAGCTTAAGCGCGGGTCAGCCCCAGCATTTT
j_call: TRBJ1-3; v_call: TRBV19; cdr3_length: 14; clone_size: few; d_call: NA; cdr3_aa: CASSMWGAGNTIYF; cdr3_nt: TGTGCCAGTAGTATGTGGGGAGCTGGAAACACCATATATTTT
j_call: TRBJ2-7; v_call: TRBV12-3/TRBV12-4; cdr3_length: 15; clone_size: few; d_call: TRBD2; cdr3_aa: CASSPRGLAIYEQYF; cdr3_nt: TGTGCCAGCAGCCCAAGGGGACTAGCGATCTACGAGCAGTACTTC
j_call: TRBJ2-1; v_call: TRBV4-1; cdr3_length: 17; clone_size: NA; d_call: TRBD2; cdr3_aa: CASSKVEAGVPYNEQFF; cdr3_nt: TGCGCCAGCAGCAAAGTGGAAGCGGGAGTGCCCTACAATGAGCAGTTCTTC
j_call: TRBJ2-1; v_call: TRBV6-4; cdr3_length: 15; clone_size: NA; d_call: NA; cdr3_aa: CASSEGAGAYNEHFF; cdr3_nt: TGTGCCAGCAGTGAAGGTGCAGGGGCCTACAATGAGCATTTCTTC
j_call: TRBJ2-7; v_call: TRBV28; cdr3_length: 16; clone_size: few; d_call: NA; cdr3_aa: CASSSALRASLGEQYF; cdr3_nt: TGTGCCAGCAGTTCAGCCCTCCGGGCGTCTTTGGGCGAGCAGTACTTC
j_call: TRBJ2-1; v_call: TRBV6-1; cdr3_length: 15; clone_size: many; d_call: TRBD2; cdr3_aa: CASSFSSGGDNEQFF; cdr3_nt: TGTGCCAGCAGTTTTTCTAGCGGGGGGGACAATGAGCAGTTCTTC
j_call: TRBJ1-5; v_call: TRBV28; cdr3_length: 16; clone_size: few; d_call: NA; cdr3_aa: CASARLGVRQNQPQHF; cdr3_nt: TGCGCCAGCGCCAGACTGGGGGTTCGACAGAATCAGCCCCAGCATTTT
j_call: TRBJ2-5; v_call: TRBV3-1; cdr3_length: 13; clone_size: many; d_call: NA; cdr3_aa: CASSPGLVETQYF; cdr3_nt: TGTGCCAGCAGCCCGGGACTCGTAGAGACCCAGTACTTC
j_call: TRBJ1-5; v_call: TRBV7-3; cdr3_length: 17; clone_size: many; d_call: TRBD1; cdr3_aa: CASSLIAGGNSNQPQHF; cdr3_nt: TGTGCCAGCAGCTTAATCGCAGGGGGAAATAGCAATCAGCCCCAGCATTTT
j_call: TRBJ2-7; v_call: TRBV20-1; cdr3_length: 14; clone_size: many; d_call: NA; cdr3_aa: CSAQTRQLLYEQYF; cdr3_nt: TGCAGTGCCCAGACGCGCCAACTACTCTACGAGCAGTACTTC
j_call: TRBJ1-5; v_call: TRBV10-3; cdr3_length: 12; clone_size: medium-sized; d_call: NA; cdr3_aa: CAISEGSQPQHF; cdr3_nt: TGTGCCATCAGTGAGGGGAGTCAGCCCCAGCATTTT
j_call: TRBJ1-2; v_call: TRBV19; cdr3_length: 13; clone_size: NA; d_call: NA; cdr3_aa: CASSIAPPSGYNF; cdr3_nt: TGTGCCAGTAGTATAGCTCCCCCCAGCGGCTACAACTTC
j_call: TRBJ1-5; v_call: TRBV12-3/TRBV12-4; cdr3_length: 14; clone_size: many; d_call: NA; cdr3_aa: CASSLEQPNQPQHF; cdr3_nt: TGTGCCAGCAGTTTAGAACAACCGAATCAGCCCCAGCATTTT
j_call: TRBJ2-1; v_call: TRBV11-2; cdr3_length: 16; clone_size: NA; d_call: NA; cdr3_aa: CASSLQSQVGNNEQFF; cdr3_nt: TGTGCCAGCAGCCTCCAGTCTCAAGTGGGGAACAATGAGCAGTTCTTC
j_call: TRBJ2-7; v_call: TRBV28; cdr3_length: 13; clone_size: NA; d_call: NA; cdr3_aa: CASSLRQIGEQYF; cdr3_nt: TGTGCCAGCAGTTTACGGCAGATTGGGGAGCAGTACTTC